This T cell receptor beta chain was documented in a study of blood T cell repertoires in COVID-19. With 6 bases clipped from V and 4 bases from J, the junction kept 5 bases outside the gene matches. The CDR3 is 13 amino acids. The V gene's germline CDR1 is MNHEY and CDR2 SVGAGI. Here immunoSEQ multiplex PCR was the method, and the copy in TCRdb shows in-frame clones only, minus some. This table holds some 280,000 clones, around 90% found once. V usage is TRBV6-5 and J usage is TRBJ1-2, with 7 nucleotides matching TRBD1. Sample: peripheral blood. The receptor's source is a woman aged 35 to 49 who had recovered from COVID-19. The chain's CDR3 is CASRGTDPYGYTF. Here the CDR3 DNA reads TGTGCCAGCAGGGGGACAGACCCCTATGGCTACACCTTC.